The rows below give T cell receptor beta chains drawn from one sample of a study of blood T cell repertoires in COVID-19. Sequenced by immunoSEQ multiplex PCR; TCRdb stores in-frame clones only, minus some. The table has 130,000 to 150,000 clones, 80% to 90% seen once. Sequenced material: peripheral blood. These receptors all come from a man of 80 years or more with acute or convalescent COVID-19. CDR3s include the opening cysteine and the closing phenylalanine or tryptophan. D genes are given only for firm matches. Clone size is stated in some rows and not others, as once, few, many or a class when expanded.

clone size	V gene	J gene	D gene	CDR3 DNA	CDR3 protein
.	TRBV10-3	TRBJ1-2	.	TGTGCCATCAGTGAGGCAGCTAACTATGGCTACACCTTC	CAISEAANYGYTF
.	TRBV28	TRBJ2-2	.	TGTGCCAGCAGTTTAGGGACACTTCCCGGGGAGCTGTTTTTT	CASSLGTLPGELFF
.	TRBV5-1	TRBJ2-3	TRBD1	TGCGCCAGCAGCTTGGGACAGGGATCAGATACGCAGTATTTT	CASSLGQGSDTQYF
few	TRBV3-1/TRBV3-2	TRBJ2-5	.	TGTGCCAGCAGCCATTCCGGGGGAGAGACCCAGTACTTC	CASSHSGGETQYF
.	TRBV19	TRBJ1-1	TRBD1	TGTGCCAGTAGTATCCCCACAGGGGGCGGACTTACTGAAGCTTTCTTT	CASSIPTGGGLTEAFF
.	TRBV10-1	TRBJ2-1	TRBD2	TGCGCCAGCGGGGGGGCCGACGGGAGGGCCGTCTACAATGAGCAGTTCTTC	CASGGADGRAVYNEQFF
.	TRBV6-5	TRBJ1-2	TRBD1	TGTGCCAGCACTAGGACAGGGTACTATGGCTACACCTTC	CASTRTGYYGYTF
.	TRBV19	TRBJ2-7	TRBD2	TGTGCCAGTAGTAACCAGGCGGGGGTCGAGCAGTACTTC	CASSNQAGVEQYF
.	TRBV5-1	TRBJ2-5	TRBD2	TGCGCCAGCAGCTCTGGACTAGCGGGGGCGGAGACCCAGTACTTC	CASSSGLAGAETQYF
.	TRBV28	TRBJ2-5	.	TGTGCCAGCAGTTTAATGCGGGGAGGGACCCAGTACTTC	CASSLMRGGTQYF
.	TRBV14	TRBJ1-2	.	TGTGCCAGCAGCCAAGAAACGACAGCAGTCTATGGCTACACCTTC	CASSQETTAVYGYTF
.	TRBV10-3	TRBJ2-3	TRBD2	TGTGCCATCATGTCTAGCGGGAAGGCAGATACGCAGTATTTT	CAIMSSGKADTQYF
.	TRBV25-1	TRBJ2-3	.	TGTGCCAGCGGGACAAGCACAGATACGCAGTATTTT	CASGTSTDTQYF
.	TRBV7-9	TRBJ2-2	.	TGTGCCAGCAGCTCCCCCAAGTGGGCTCCTGAGGGGGAGCTGTTTTTT	CASSSPKWAPEGELFF
.	TRBV11-2	TRBJ1-1	TRBD1	TGTGCCAGCAGCTTAGCCCTGGGGACAGGCAATGAAGCTTTCTTT	CASSLALGTGNEAFF
.	TRBV6-5	TRBJ2-1	TRBD2	TGTGCCAGTACTAGCGGGGACCGCGGTTCCAATGAGCAGTTCTTC	CASTSGDRGSNEQFF
.	TRBV5-1	TRBJ1-1	.	TGCGCCAGCAGTTCCCTACAGGGGAACACTGAAGCTTTCTTT	CASSSLQGNTEAFF
.	TRBV29-1	TRBJ2-1	TRBD1	TGCAGCGTTGAAGTTATACAGGGGATTAACAATGAGCAGTTCTTC	CSVEVIQGINNEQFF
few	TRBV6-5	TRBJ1-3	.	TGTGCCAGCAGCTACAGACAGCTCTCTGGAAACACCATATATTTT	CASSYRQLSGNTIYF
.	TRBV2	TRBJ2-7	.	TGTGCCAGCAGTGAAGCGCTTAACGGTATCTACGAGCAGTACTTC	CASSEALNGIYEQYF
.	TRBV11-2	TRBJ2-7	.	TGTGCCAGCAGCTTATTTTCGAGGTCTAGTCTCGCCGAGCAGTACTTC	CASSLFSRSSLAEQYF
.	TRBV5-1	TRBJ1-4	.	TGCGCCAGCAGCTTGGATGCCCCGCCAGGGGTAACGAATGAAAAACTGTTTTTT	CASSLDAPPGVTNEKLFF
.	TRBV28	TRBJ2-7	.	TGTGCCAGCTTGACGTCAAGCCGGGAGCCCTACGAGCAGTACTTC	CASLTSSREPYEQYF
.	TRBV29-1	TRBJ1-1	TRBD1	TGCAGCGCCTCGACAGGGGGGGACACTGAAGCTTTCTTT	CSASTGGDTEAFF
few	TRBV7-3	TRBJ2-7	TRBD2	TGTGCCAGCAGCTACACTAGCGGCGGACCCTACGAGCAGTACTTC	CASSYTSGGPYEQYF
.	TRBV2	TRBJ1-4	TRBD1	TGTGCCAGCAGGGAAACCGGGACAGGGGTGGGAAAACTGTTTTTT	CASRETGTGVGKLFF
once	TRBV4-1	TRBJ1-4	.	TGCGCCAGCAGCCTCCCCGACTTTTTCAATGAAAAACTGTTTTTT	CASSLPDFFNEKLFF
.	TRBV11-2	TRBJ2-7	.	TGTGCCAGCAGCTTAGGACTAGGTTCCTACGAGCAGTACTTC	CASSLGLGSYEQYF
.	TRBV7-8	TRBJ2-7	TRBD1	TGTGCCAGCAGCTGGGGGACAGGCCCCGAGCAGTACTTC	CASSWGTGPEQYF
.	TRBV5-4	TRBJ1-2	.	TGTGCCAGCAGCTCGACAGGAACCTATGGCTACACCTTC	CASSSTGTYGYTF
.	TRBV30	TRBJ2-5	.	TGTGCCTGGAGTCATGGGGCAGGGGAAGAGACCCAGTACTTC	CAWSHGAGEETQYF
once	TRBV21-1	TRBJ2-7	.	TGTGCCAGCGCAGGGGAGCAGTACTTC	CASAGEQYF
.	TRBV27	TRBJ2-3	TRBD2	TGTGCCAGCAGTTTAGCGGGAGGGCTTACAGATACGCAGTATTTT	CASSLAGGLTDTQYF
.	TRBV7-9	TRBJ2-5	TRBD1	TGTGCCAGCAGCTCTACAGGGGGCCAAGAGACCCAGTACTTC	CASSSTGGQETQYF
.	TRBV10-3	TRBJ2-2	.	TGTGCCATCGGTAACGACAGGAACACCGGGGAGCTGTTTTTT	CAIGNDRNTGELFF
few	TRBV11-2	TRBJ1-1	.	TGTGCCAGCAGCTCAGTCCAGGGAAGGAACACTGAAGCTTTCTTT	CASSSVQGRNTEAFF
.	TRBV27	TRBJ1-1	.	TGTGCCAGCAGTTTCGCTCGGACAGAGAACACTGAAGCTTTCTTT	CASSFARTENTEAFF
.	TRBV28	TRBJ1-5	TRBD1	TGTGCCAGCAGCGGACAGGGGGCTAGTCAGCCCCAGCATTTT	CASSGQGASQPQHF
once	TRBV18	TRBJ1-3	.	TGTGCCAGCTCACCACCTAGCCGGGGCTCTGGAAACACCATATATTTT	CASSPPSRGSGNTIYF
.	TRBV9	TRBJ2-1	.	TGTGCCAGCAGCGTAGATGGGGGACTCTTACATAATGAGCAGTTCTTC	CASSVDGGLLHNEQFF
few	TRBV7-6	TRBJ2-5	TRBD2	TGTGCCAGCAGCTTTACCCCGGGACTAGAGATGAAGACCCAGTACTTC	CASSFTPGLEMKTQYF
.	TRBV6-5	TRBJ1-1	.	TGTGCCAGCAGTAACAGGGACGGAGCTTTCTTT	CASSNRDGAFF
.	TRBV15	TRBJ1-1	.	TGTGCCACCAGCAGAGAGGGGGGAGAAGCTTTCTTT	CATSREGGEAFF
.	TRBV7-9	TRBJ2-7	TRBD2	TGTGCCAGCAGCTTACCCCGGAGCGGGAGGAAAGGGGACGAGCAGTACTTC	CASSLPRSGRKGDEQYF
.	TRBV7-9	TRBJ2-7	.	TGTGCCAGCAGCAAAGAGGAGCGGGCCTACGAGCAGTACTTC	CASSKEERAYEQYF
.	TRBV5-5	TRBJ1-1	.	TGTGCCAGCAGCCCCGGGGTCGGTCTGAACACTGAAGCTTTCTTT	CASSPGVGLNTEAFF
.	TRBV3-1/TRBV3-2	TRBJ2-2	.	TGTGCCAGCAGCCCATTTAGCTACACCGGGGAGCTGTTTTTT	CASSPFSYTGELFF
.	TRBV5-1	TRBJ2-7	TRBD1	TGCGCCAGCAGCTTGGCCGGACAGGACTACGAGCAGTACTTC	CASSLAGQDYEQYF
.	TRBV19	TRBJ1-3	.	TGTGCCAGTAGTATCCGGGAGACCATATATTTT	CASSIRETIYF
.	TRBV19	TRBJ2-5	TRBD1	TGTGCCAGTAGTACGCGACAGGGGGCGTCCCAAGAGACCCAGTACTTC	CASSTRQGASQETQYF
.	TRBV4-1	TRBJ1-6	.	TGCGCCAGCAGCCGAAAGGGGTCAAAGGGGAATTCACCCCTCCACTTT	CASSRKGSKGNSPLHF
.	TRBV5-4	TRBJ1-1	TRBD1	TGTGCCAGCAGCCCGAATACAGGGGCACATATGAACACTGAAGCTTTCTTT	CASSPNTGAHMNTEAFF
.	TRBV28	TRBJ2-5	.	TGTGCCAGCAGTTTCGGTAAAGAGACCCAGTACTTC	CASSFGKETQYF
.	TRBV6-1	TRBJ1-2	.	TGTGCCAGCAGTGAACTCGGAGGCCCCGTCCGGGGATCCTTC	CASSELGGPVRGSF